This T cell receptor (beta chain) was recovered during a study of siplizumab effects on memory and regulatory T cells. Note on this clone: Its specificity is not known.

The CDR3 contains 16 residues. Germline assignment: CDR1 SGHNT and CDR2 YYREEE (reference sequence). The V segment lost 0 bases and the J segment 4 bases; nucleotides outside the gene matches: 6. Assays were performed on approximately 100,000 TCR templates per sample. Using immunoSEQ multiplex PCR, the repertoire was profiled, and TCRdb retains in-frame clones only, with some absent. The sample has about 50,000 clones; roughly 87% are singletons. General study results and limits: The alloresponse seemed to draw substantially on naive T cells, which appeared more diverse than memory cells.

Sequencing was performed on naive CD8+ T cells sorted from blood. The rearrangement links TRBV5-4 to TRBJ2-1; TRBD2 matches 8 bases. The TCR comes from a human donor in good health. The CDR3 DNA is TGTGCCAGCAGCTTGGCTCTAGCGGGCTTTTACAATGAGCAGTTCTTC. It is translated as CASSLALAGFYNEQFF.